Listed below are T cell receptor beta chains from one sample, sequenced in a study of blood T cell repertoires in COVID-19. The method was immunoSEQ multiplex PCR; TCRdb's version includes in-frame clones alone and lacks a portion of them. The sample records roughly 280,000 clones, 86% being singletons. The source material was peripheral blood. These receptors all stem from a middle-aged man with active or convalescent COVID-19. CDR3s include the opening cysteine and the closing phenylalanine or tryptophan. D genes are given only for firm matches. Clone size is stated in some rows and not others, as once, few, many or a class when expanded.

clone_size	v_call	j_call	d_call	cdr3_nt	cdr3_aa
NA	TRBV18	TRBJ2-7	NA	TGTGCCAGCTCACCACAGGACAGAGCCTACGAGCAGTACTTC	CASSPQDRAYEQYF
NA	TRBV9	TRBJ2-1	NA	TGTGCCAGCAGCGTAGTGGACCGGCATGCGGGTGAGCAGTTCTTC	CASSVVDRHAGEQFF
NA	TRBV27	TRBJ2-7	TRBD1	TGTGCCAGCAGTCTACAGGGGTACGAGCAGTACTTC	CASSLQGYEQYF
NA	TRBV24-1	TRBJ2-2	TRBD2	TGTGCCACCAGTGATCGTAGCGGGGGGGCCGATGACGGGGAGCTGTTTTTT	CATSDRSGGADDGELFF
NA	TRBV5-6	TRBJ2-6	NA	TGTGCCAGCAGCTTGGGGGGCGGATCTGGGGCCAACGTCCTGACTTTC	CASSLGGGSGANVLTF
NA	TRBV5-1	TRBJ2-5	TRBD1	TGCGCCAGCAGCCCCGACAGGGCCGAGACCCAGTACTTC	CASSPDRAETQYF
once	TRBV3-1/TRBV3-2	TRBJ2-2	NA	TGTGCCAGCCGACTAGCGAACACCGGGGAGCTGTTTTTT	CASRLANTGELFF
NA	TRBV7-9	TRBJ2-4	TRBD2	TGTGCCAGCAGCTTAGAGCGGGGAACGGGAAACATTCAGTACTTC	CASSLERGTGNIQYF
NA	TRBV7-3	TRBJ2-1	NA	TGTGCCAGCAGCTTTATTAGCGCCGATGAGCAGTTCTTC	CASSFISADEQFF
NA	TRBV25-1	TRBJ2-7	TRBD1	TGTGCCAGCAGTGAACCCCAGGGGACAGGGCATTACGAGCAGTACTTC	CASSEPQGTGHYEQYF
NA	TRBV5-1	TRBJ2-7	NA	TGCGCCAGCAGCCCGGCGGGGGACAGGTCCGAGCAGTACTTC	CASSPAGDRSEQYF
NA	TRBV6-5	TRBJ2-7	NA	TGTGCCAGCAGTTGGAGTCTAGAGTACGAGCAGTACTTC	CASSWSLEYEQYF
NA	TRBV29-1	TRBJ2-7	NA	TGCAGCGTAGCCGGTGCTAGCGGTCTTAGGGGGATTTACGAGCAGTACTTC	CSVAGASGLRGIYEQYF
NA	TRBV10-3	TRBJ1-3	TRBD1	TGTGCCATAAGGGACAGGGGCACTGGAAACACCATATATTTT	CAIRDRGTGNTIYF
NA	TRBV5-4	TRBJ2-2	TRBD1	TGTGCCAGCAGCCCTAGCCGGGACAGGTTTTTTCGGCAGAACACCGGGGAGCTGTTTTTT	CASSPSRDRFFRQNTGELFF
once	TRBV24-1	TRBJ2-1	NA	TGTGCCACCAGTGATTCATCGGGAGCCTACAATGAGCAGTTCTTC	CATSDSSGAYNEQFF
NA	TRBV28	TRBJ1-1	TRBD1	TGTGCCAGCAGTTTTGGGCAGGGGGACACTGAAGCTTTCTTT	CASSFGQGDTEAFF
once	TRBV5-1	TRBJ2-5	TRBD1	TGCGCCAGCAGCTTGGGACAAGTGACAGGGCAAGAGACCCAGTACTTC	CASSLGQVTGQETQYF
NA	TRBV7-3	TRBJ1-1	NA	TGTGCCAGCAGCTCTTTAATTTCGACTGAAGCTTTCTTT	CASSSLISTEAFF
NA	TRBV10-3	TRBJ1-5	NA	TGTGCCATCAGTGAGTCAAGGGACAAGTATCAGCCCCAGCATTTT	CAISESRDKYQPQHF
NA	TRBV9	TRBJ1-1	NA	TGTGCCAGCAGCGTAGGCGGTGGTGCTGAAGCTTTCTTT	CASSVGGGAEAFF
NA	TRBV7-9	TRBJ2-1	TRBD1	TGTGCCAGCAGCTTTACAGGGGACACAGAGCAGTTCTTC	CASSFTGDTEQFF